This TCR beta chain was sequenced for a study of blood T cell repertoires in COVID-19. Turning to the study itself: COVID-19 samples from acute and convalescent phases originated in the United States, Italy and Spain. The analysed material was cDNA or gDNA that came from T cells, B-cell-depleted T cells, or PBMCs.

Authors' data handling: How many nucleated cells were present was estimated from reference gene primer amplification. The table came from immunoSEQ multiplex PCR; TCRdb's copy has only in-frame clones and leaves some out. V and J calls and clone size are given by that table; D and trimming were obtained from the DNA. In the table there are roughly 180,000 clones, roughly 83% of which are singletons. Seattle enrolled patients during active infection and tracked them longitudinally. The CDR3 consists of 14 residues. The germline gives CDR1 SGHAT, CDR2 FQNNGV. The V segment lost 6 bases and the J segment 2 bases; nucleotides outside the gene matches: 5.

Source material: peripheral blood. This chain joins TRBV11-2 and TRBJ2-3, with 7 positions matching TRBD1. The sequence derives from a woman in her thirties or forties with COVID-19, enrolled during active disease. In DNA form, the CDR3 reads TGTGCCAGCAGAATTGGGACAGTCACAGATACGCAGTATTTT. It is translated as CASRIGTVTDTQYF.